Shown below are 30 T cell receptor beta chains from a single sample sequenced in a study of T cell repertoires in cytomegalovirus infection. TCRdb recomputed calls from the reads with MiXCR, one row per CDR3 protein. The data show roughly 720,000 distinct CDR3 sequences, approximately 40% seen once. Sequences were obtained from PBMCs. These receptors all come from a human donor in good health (CMV status not recorded). Some clones in this sample may be carry-over from other donors' samples.

This clonotype was recorded a few times. This rearrangement joins TRBV6-5 to TRBJ2-1; the match to TRBD1 covers 9 bases. The trim removed 8 bases at V and 6 bases at J, leaving 14 bases unmatched. This CDR3 has 16 amino acids. Germline V gene sequence: CDR1 MNHEY, CDR2 SVGAGI. CDR3 residues: CASPLGGDRVPNEQFF. DNA for the CDR3: TGTGCCAGCCCCTTAGGGGGGGACAGGGTCCCCAATGAGCAGTTCTTC.

The genes are TRBV29-1 and TRBJ2-1; perhaps TRBD1 as D (5 bases). The CDR3 sequence is 13 residues long. CDR1 and CDR2 from the germline V gene are SQVTM and ANQGSEA. The V end lost 0 bases, the J end lost 4 bases, and 7 bases lay between the germline ends. DNA for the CDR3: TGCAGCGTTGAAGAGGGGCTTTACAATGAGCAGTTCTTC. This codes for CSVEEGLYNEQFF.

This clonotype came up a few times. The chain employs TRBV12-5 and TRBJ2-1; D tentatively fits TRBD1 or TRBD2 (5 bases each). V lost 8 bases, J lost 6 bases, and 14 bases lay in between. This CDR3 region has 13 residues. Germline V gene data show CDR1 as LGHNT and CDR2 as FRNRAP. The CDR3 DNA reads TGTGCTAGTTCCACGGGGCCGGCCAATGAGCAGTTCTTC. Translating gives CASSTGPANEQFF.

This clonotype was detected a few times. The chain recombines TRBV7-6 with TRBJ2-1; 7 nucleotides match TRBD2. Trimming removed 1 base from V and 3 bases from J; junction bases left unmatched: 6. This CDR3 has 16 residues. Per the germline V gene, CDR1 is SGHVS and CDR2 is FNYEAQ. The CDR3 DNA is TGTGCCAGCAGCTTAGAATCGGCTAGCGGCTACAATGAGCAGTTCTTC. This encodes CASSLESASGYNEQFF.

The rearrangement uses TRBV6-2 or TRBV6-3 and TRBJ1-6; D might be TRBD1 (5 bases). Germline V CDR1 and CDR2: MNHEY, SVGEGT. The V end was cut by 7 bases, the J end by 12 bases, with 19 bases between. The CDR3 sequence is 14 residues long. The CDR3 sequence: CASTTVGDVRPLHF. The CDR3 DNA sequence: TGTGCCAGCACGACAGTAGGGGACGTTCGACCCCTCCACTTT.

This clonotype was counted only a few times. The chain recombines TRBV27 with TRBJ1-6, with D hard to call. The germline V gene encodes CDR1 MNHEY and CDR2 SMNVEV (reference sequence). Trimming pared 6 bases from V and 0 bases from J, leaving 15 bases between. The CDR3 contains 17 residues. The CDR3: CASRAGPLSSYNSPLHF. CDR3 nucleotides: TGTGCCAGCAGGGCCGGGCCGCTAAGCTCCTATAATTCACCCCTCCACTTT.

This clonotype has a handful of counts. The chain has TRBV28 and TRBJ2-7; 7 bases are a match to TRBD1. The J segment lost 0 bases and the V segment lost 8 bases, leaving 7 bases of the junction unmatched. The CDR3 is 14 amino acids. Germline CDR1 reads MDHEN; CDR2 reads SYDVKM. As DNA, the CDR3 is TGTGCCAGCGGGGGCAGGGGGAACTCCTACGAGCAGTACTTC. Its translation: CASGGRGNSYEQYF.

The rearrangement joins TRBV20-1 to TRBJ2-2; 7 bases match TRBD1. CDR3 length: 14 residues. Germline loops: CDR1 DFQATT, CDR2 SNEGSKA (reference sequence). Trimming took 4 bases from V and 1 from J; bases not matched to a gene: 3. The chain's CDR3 is CSAKGTENTGELFF. CDR3 bases: TGCAGTGCTAAAGGGACAGAGAACACCGGGGAGCTGTTTTTT.

The rearrangement joins TRBV28 to TRBJ1-2; D may be TRBD1 (5 bases). Trimming removed 7 bases from V and 3 bases from J, with 15 bases in between. The germline V gene encodes CDR1 MDHEN and CDR2 SYDVKM. This CDR3 contains 14 residues. CDR3 in amino acids: CASTLPDSYYGYTF. In DNA form, the CDR3 reads TGTGCCAGCACCCTACCAGACAGCTACTATGGCTACACCTTC.

This clonotype was observed a handful of times. J is TRBJ2-1 and V is TRBV27; D is possibly TRBD2 (5 bases). The CDR3 is made up of 13 amino acids. V was trimmed by 2 bases and J by 6 bases, leaving 8 bases between them. Germline CDR1 and CDR2: MNHEY and SMNVEV (reference sequence). The CDR3 sequence: CASSLLGINEQFF. The CDR3 nucleotides are TGTGCCAGCAGTTTACTCGGGATCAATGAGCAGTTCTTC.

With respect to this clonotype: No conserved phenylalanine or tryptophan ends this CDR3, so it is likely a read error. The CDR3 DNA is TGTGCCAGCAGCTCTTCAGCACAGGGGTTGGAGACCCAGTACTTA. Protein sequence: CASSSSAQGLETQYL. The chain uses TRBV7-8 and TRBJ2-5; 7 bases map to TRBD1. Germline CDR1 is SGHVS and CDR2 is FQNEAQ. The V and J ends lost 4 bases and 5 bases, in that order; junction bases with no gene match: 10. This CDR3 is built from 15 residues.

This clonotype was picked up a small number of times. The chain carries TRBV27 and TRBJ1-1; no firm D call. Germline lookup yields CDR1 MNHEY and CDR2 SMNVEV (reference sequence). The V and J ends lost 6 bases and 0 bases respectively, with 11 bases between them. The CDR3 runs 14 residues. DNA for the CDR3: TGTGCCAGCAGCTCGACATTCTTGAACACTGAAGCTTTCTTT. Translation: CASSSTFLNTEAFF.

The chain carries TRBV24-1 and TRBJ2-3; the match to TRBD2 covers 8 bases. The length of the CDR3 is 15 residues. Looked up from germline, CDR1 is KGHDR and CDR2 is SFDVKD. Germline trimming cut 0 bases from V and 4 bases from J; bases unmatched to any gene: 2. The CDR3 here is CATSDLQAGADTQYF. DNA for the CDR3: TGTGCCACCAGTGATTTGCAAGCGGGAGCAGATACGCAGTATTTT.

In this sample, this clonotype turned up many times. The rearrangement links TRBV27 to TRBJ2-3; D gene unclear. The CDR3 covers 15 residues. V was shortened by 1 base and J by 0 bases, with 8 bases between the two germline ends. Per germline, CDR1 MNHEY and CDR2 SMNVEV (reference sequence). CDR3 amino acids: CASSLLTSSTDTQYF. The CDR3 region has the DNA TGTGCCAGCAGTTTATTAACCTCGAGCACAGATACGCAGTATTTT.

This clonotype was detected a few times. The CDR3 coding sequence is TGTGCCAGCATGGGGCAGGGCCCCGATACGCAGTATTTT. It translates to CASMGQGPDTQYF. The genes are TRBV6-1 and TRBJ2-3, with a weak D call TRBD1 (5 bases). The V and J ends lost 7 bases and 6 bases respectively, with 14 bases between them. CDR1 and CDR2 (germline): MNHNS, SASEGT. The CDR3 has 13 amino acids.

This chain joins TRBV4-1 and TRBJ1-1; possible D gene TRBD1, 5 bases. Trimming removed 3 bases at V and 6 bases at J, with 17 bases between. This CDR3 is built from 15 residues. Looked up from germline, CDR1 is MGHRA and CDR2 is YSYEKL. CDR3 sequence: CASSQIGHPRAEAFF. The CDR3 nucleotides read TGCGCCAGCAGCCAGATTGGACACCCGAGGGCTGAAGCTTTCTTT.

This chain joins TRBV5-6 and TRBJ2-1; TRBD2 matches at 16 bases. Per the germline V gene, CDR1 is SGHDT and CDR2 is YYEEEE. The CDR3 is made up of 20 amino acids. V shed 3 bases, J shed 1 base, and the junction held 10 bases outside the gene matches. The CDR3 region has the DNA TGTGCCAGCAGCTCGCCGGGACTAGCGGGAGGGCCATTTTCCTACAATGAGCAGTTCTTC. Amino acid sequence: CASSSPGLAGGPFSYNEQFF.

A few counts support this clonotype. V is TRBV12-3 or TRBV12-4 and J is TRBJ1-5, with D possibly being TRBD1 (6 bases). V shed 6 bases and J shed 1 base, with 10 bases lying between them. This CDR3 contains 14 residues. The CDR3 region has the DNA TGTGCCAGCAGCCATACAGGGAGCAATCAGCCCCAGCATTTT. Its protein product is CASSHTGSNQPQHF.

A remark on this clonotype: A much larger clone lies a single base off, so this may be a read error. CDR3 loop: CASRLGGTAIYEQYF. The CDR3 DNA sequence: TGTGCCAGCCGCTTAGGAGGGACTGCAATCTACGAGCAGTACTTC. The genes are TRBV7-8 and TRBJ2-7; D is perhaps TRBD2 (6 bases). Germline loops: CDR1 SGHVS, CDR2 FQNEAQ. The CDR3 covers 15 residues.

CDR3 region: CASSQGWTDRISGYTF. The CDR3 nucleotides read TGTGCCAGCAGCCAAGGATGGACGGACAGGATCTCTGGCTACACCTTC. The chain employs TRBV14 and TRBJ1-2; 7 positions agree with TRBD1. Per germline, CDR1 SGHDN and CDR2 FVKESK. The CDR3 length is 16 residues. Unmatched junction bases numbered 12, after V lost 1 base and J lost 7 bases.

The CDR3 DNA is TGCAGTGCTCGGGGGAGCTTTGTTGGCAATCAGCCCCAGCATTTT. Protein: CSARGSFVGNQPQHF. The chain employs TRBV20-1 and TRBJ1-5; maybe TRBD1 (5 bases). The CDR3 sequence is 15 residues long. Trimming pared 5 bases from V and 2 bases from J, leaving 16 bases between. The germline V gene encodes CDR1 DFQATT and CDR2 SNEGSKA (reference sequence).

The V and J genes are TRBV28 and TRBJ1-2; 12 bases align to TRBD1. The CDR3 length is 16 residues. J was trimmed by 4 bases and V by 1 base; bases with no gene match: 4. Germline CDR1 is MDHEN and CDR2 is SYDVKM. The CDR3 DNA is TGTGCCAGCAGTTTATTGTCGGGACAGGGGGCCTATGGCTACACCTTC. The encoded protein is CASSLLSGQGAYGYTF.

The rearrangement uses TRBV29-1 and TRBJ2-3; D ambiguous. CDR1 and CDR2 from the germline V gene are SQVTM and ANQGSEA. The CDR3 is 13 amino acids. Deletions cut 4 bases from V and 4 bases from J, with 12 bases between. The CDR3 sequence: CSVGELVADTQYF. CDR3 DNA sequence: TGCAGCGTTGGTGAGCTCGTGGCAGATACGCAGTATTTT.

The chain joins TRBV12-3 or TRBV12-4 to TRBJ1-2; TRBD1 might be the D (6 bases). V shed 4 bases and J shed 7 bases, with 13 bases lying between them. The CDR3 loop spans 13 amino acids. For the CDR3, the DNA is TGTGCCAGCAGTTCCCGGGACATCGGTGGCTACACCTTC. Residues: CASSSRDIGGYTF.

This clonotype was detected only a few times. The chain carries TRBV25-1 and TRBJ1-2; 7 positions match TRBD1. J was trimmed by 3 bases and V by 7 bases; bases with no gene match: 11. This CDR3 spans 15 amino acids. Germline V gene data show CDR1 as MGHDK and CDR2 as SYGVNS. The chain's CDR3 is CASMDRRGIDYGYTF. The CDR3 DNA follows: TGTGCCAGCATGGACAGGAGGGGTATTGACTATGGCTACACCTTC.

Notes on this clonotype: This likely comes from a read error, as the CDR3 has no conserved phenylalanine or tryptophan at its end. The chain joins TRBV6-2 or TRBV6-3 to TRBJ2-7, with D perhaps TRBD1 or TRBD2 (5 bases each). Germline V gives CDR1 MNHEY, CDR2 SVGEGT. The CDR3 has 14 amino acids. V shed 6 bases and J shed 3 bases, with 15 bases lying between them. The CDR3 spells CASRPTGTNYEQYL. For the CDR3, the DNA is TGTGCCAGCAGGCCGACCGGGACCAACTACGAGCAGTACTTA.

This clonotype was recorded at least ten times. The chain employs TRBV7-2 and TRBJ1-2, with 7 nucleotides matching TRBD1. The CDR3 extends over 14 amino acids. Losses at the gene ends were 1 base for V and 4 bases for J; bases not matched to a gene: 3. Looked up from germline, CDR1 is SGHTA and CDR2 is FQGNSA. The CDR3 DNA reads as TGTGCCAGCAGCTTAGGGGGACAGATCTATGGCTACACCTTC. It is translated as CASSLGGQIYGYTF.

This clonotype is a singleton in its sample. A single base separates this from a much larger clone, so it may be a read error. Without the conserved terminal phenylalanine or tryptophan, this CDR3 likely stems from a read error. The CDR3 loop reads CASSVRWGELFL. CDR3 nucleotide sequence: TGTGCCAGTAGTGTGCGGTGGGGGGAGCTGTTTTTG. The rearrangement uses TRBV19 and TRBJ2-2, with no clear D. The CDR3 contains 12 residues. The germline V gene encodes CDR1 LNHDA and CDR2 SQIVND (reference sequence). Between the trimmed V and J ends, which lost 5 bases and 8 bases, there was a span of 9 bases.

The sample holds a few counts of this clonotype. This chain uses TRBV7-9 with TRBJ2-7; D is perhaps TRBD1 (6 bases). CDR3 length: 15 amino acids. Germline values: CDR1 SEHNR, CDR2 FQNEAQ (reference sequence). V lost 5 bases, J lost 0 bases, and 14 bases lay in between. CDR3 amino acids: CASSPDRRDSYEQYF. In nucleotides, the CDR3 is TGTGCCAGCAGCCCTGACAGGCGTGACTCCTACGAGCAGTACTTC.

This clonotype turned up a few times. CDR3 in DNA: TGTGCCAGCAGTTACTTCCCCTCGGGAGCAGGAAATGAGCAGTTCTTC. Protein: CASSYFPSGAGNEQFF. The chain uses TRBV6-5 and TRBJ2-1; weak D call: TRBD2 (6 bases). The V gene lost 1 base and the J gene lost 7 bases, with 17 bases spanning the gap. The germline V gene has CDR1 MNHEY and CDR2 SVGAGI. This CDR3 spans 16 amino acids.